The clone carrying this TCR beta chain appeared a few times. Its specificity is not known. These data are taken from a study of response to subunit inactivated influenza vaccine. Study observations and caveats: T cells newly recruited by each seasonal influenza vaccination are few, the authors suggested.

Via MiXCR, TCRdb re-called the RT-PCR reads, giving one row per CDR3 protein. The sample has approximately 680,000 distinct CDR3 sequences; 15% to 17% are singletons. CDR1 and CDR2 from the germline V gene are DFQATT and SNEGSKA (reference sequence). The germline V and J ends were trimmed by 6 bases and 6 bases, with 10 bases remaining between them. The CDR3 loop spans 11 amino acids. Sequences were derived from PBMCs from blood, sampled 11 to 12 days after vaccination. The TCR sequence derives from a man aged 50 or older who received an inactivated influenza vaccine. This chain connects TRBV20-1 to TRBJ2-3; tentative D call: TRBD1 (6 bases). The CDR3 DNA is TGCAGTGCGGGGGCAAGGGATACGCAGTATTTT. It yields the protein CSAGARDTQYF.